The clone carrying this T cell receptor beta chain was picked up a small number of times. Its antigen remains unidentified. The data stem from a study of cytomegalovirus exposure and HLA in healthy donors. Study overall: Earlier sequencing of some 190 million T cells yielded 120 million or so unique TCR beta sequences.

Study outcomes and limitations: Accurate predictions that matched the HLA-A and HLA-B alleles of most subjects were reportedly made from TCR beta sequences. In a later analysis, specific HLA alleles were associated with over 15,000 TCR beta sequences at a 0.05 false discovery rate. Most TCR beta V segments were productive about 90% or about 30% of the time in an earlier analysis.

The CDR3 has 14 residues. Losses at the gene ends were 2 bases for V and 8 bases for J; bases not matched to a gene: 2. Germline V gene lookup returns CDR1 LGHNA and CDR2 YSLEER. Researchers ran the PCR with 60 Vbeta and 13 Jbeta primers. Assay used: immunoSEQ multiplex PCR; TCRdb lists only in-frame clones, some missing. The sample has about 160,000 clones, around 84% seen once; the top ten hold 1.5% to 2%. Specimen: PBMCs. The receptor was derived from a man between 18 and 29 years old in good health and CMV-seronegative. V and J are TRBV4-3 and TRBJ2-1; 11 bases are shared with TRBD2. CDR3 nucleotides: TGCGCCAGCAGCCAAACTAGCGGGAGAGATGAGCAGTTCTTC. Protein: CASSQTSGRDEQFF.